These 17 T cell receptor beta chains originate from one sample sequenced in a study of cytomegalovirus exposure and HLA in healthy donors. The PCR ran on 60 Vbeta and 13 Jbeta primers. Measured with immunoSEQ multiplex PCR; TCRdb has only the in-frame clones, and not every one. The table has approximately 170,000 clones, around 76% seen once. Sequenced sample: PBMCs. These receptors all stem from a man in his forties or fifties in good health and CMV-seronegative.

The chain employs TRBV5-1 and TRBJ2-7, with 8 bases aligning to TRBD1. The CDR3 runs 17 residues. Per the germline V gene, CDR1 is SGHRS and CDR2 is YFSETQ. Losses at the gene ends were 1 base for V and 3 bases for J; bases not matched to a gene: 12. CDR3 DNA sequence: TGCGCCAGCAGCTTGTTGGCAGGGGGCGCAGAGGGCTACGAGCAGTACTTC. As protein: CASSLLAGGAEGYEQYF.

This chain joins TRBV10-3 and TRBJ2-5; tentatively, D is TRBD2 (6 bases). The CDR3 loop spans 15 amino acids. Germline CDR1 and CDR2: ENHRY and SYGVKD. V was pared by 0 bases and J by 2 bases, with 10 bases between. The CDR3 reads CAISESGGVQETQYF. Here the CDR3 DNA reads TGTGCCATCAGTGAGTCAGGAGGGGTTCAAGAGACCCAGTACTTC.

This clone was seen more than once but under ten times. The rearrangement joins TRBV7-9 to TRBJ2-2; 13 nucleotides agree with TRBD2. With 4 bases clipped from V and 0 bases from J, the junction kept 2 bases outside the gene matches. CDR1 is SEHNR, CDR2 FQNEAQ, per germline (reference sequence). The CDR3 has 17 amino acids. CDR3 sequence: CASSSGLAGTNTGELFF. DNA of the CDR3: TGTGCCAGCAGCTCGGGACTAGCGGGGACGAACACCGGGGAGCTGTTTTTT.

A single count supports this clone. V gene TRBV14 combines with J gene TRBJ2-7; TRBD2 aligns across 8 bases. CDR3 length equals 15 residues. V gave up 1 base and J gave up 2 bases; unmatched junction bases: 4. Germline loops: CDR1 SGHDN, CDR2 FVKESK. The CDR3 is CASSQGLAPTYEQYF. The CDR3 region has the DNA TGTGCCAGCAGCCAAGGACTAGCGCCTACCTACGAGCAGTACTTC.

V usage is TRBV4-1 and J usage is TRBJ2-1; no reliable D call. Looked up from germline, CDR1 is MGHRA and CDR2 is YSYEKL. The CDR3 runs 12 residues. V was cut by 1 base and J by 5 bases, with 3 bases left in between. CDR3 DNA: TGCGCCAGCAGCCAAGCAAACAATGAGCAGTTCTTC. It codes for CASSQANNEQFF.

The chain joins TRBV4-1 to TRBJ2-5, with D possibly TRBD1 on 5 matching bases. Trimming left V 3 bases short and J 9 bases short, with 17 bases between. The CDR3 covers 14 residues. Germline V lookup: CDR1 MGHRA, CDR2 YSYEKL. Written as DNA, the CDR3 is TGCGCCAGCAGCCATCCGGACACCGGGTCGGCCCAGTACTTC. Translating gives CASSHPDTGSAQYF.

The gene calls are TRBV27 and TRBJ2-7, with a tentative D call TRBD1 (6 bases). V was clipped by 0 bases and J by 5 bases, with 14 bases between them. Germline V gene lookup returns CDR1 MNHEY and CDR2 SMNVEV (reference sequence). This CDR3 is built from 15 residues. The CDR3 DNA sequence: TGTGCCAGCAGTTTATCTGTGGGGGCGGGCAACGAGCAGTACTTC. This encodes CASSLSVGAGNEQYF.

This clone was counted only a few times. This sequence joins TRBV4-1 and TRBJ2-2; 8 bases line up with TRBD1. Trimming cost V 6 bases and J 13 bases; bases outside gene matches: 7. Germline V gives CDR1 MGHRA, CDR2 YSYEKL. The CDR3 has 12 residues. Written as DNA, the CDR3 is TGCGCCAGCAGAAATAGACAGGGGAGGCTGTTTTTT. It specifies CASRNRQGRLFF.

The J gene is TRBJ2-3, the V gene TRBV27; D may be TRBD2 (6 bases). This CDR3 region has 15 residues. Trimming took 0 bases from V and 3 from J, leaving 10 bases between them. Looked up from germline, CDR1 is MNHEY and CDR2 is SMNVEV (reference sequence). CDR3 residues: CASSLSGGWTDTQYF. DNA of the CDR3: TGTGCCAGCAGTTTATCGGGAGGTTGGACAGATACGCAGTATTTT.

The chain is built from TRBV2 and TRBJ1-5; TRBD1 matches at 10 bases. The CDR3 extends over 15 amino acids. The germline gives CDR1 SNHLY, CDR2 FYNNEI. After removal of 6 bases from V and 8 bases from J, the junction contained 10 bases not matched to a gene. The CDR3 loop is CASRGGQGSLKPQHF. The CDR3 nucleotides are TGTGCCAGCAGGGGGGGACAGGGGTCCCTAAAGCCCCAGCATTTT.

As concerns this clone: The same CDR3 also results from other DNA sequences found in this sample. The genes are TRBV19 and TRBJ2-5, with D maybe TRBD2 (6 bases). The germline V gene encodes CDR1 LNHDA and CDR2 SQIVND (reference sequence). Trimming took off 6 bases at V and 3 bases at J, with 11 bases between the two ends. The CDR3 totals 13 residues. CDR3 DNA sequence: TGTGCCAGTAGCCGAGGACTAAAAGAGACCCAGTACTTC. It specifies CASSRGLKETQYF.

The chain joins TRBV7-6 to TRBJ2-2, with TRBD2 identical over 10 bases. This CDR3 has 16 residues. Germline values: CDR1 SGHVS, CDR2 FNYEAQ. Losses at the gene ends were 5 bases for V and 1 base for J; bases not matched to a gene: 4. CDR3 sequence (DNA): TGTGCCAGCAGCGATTCTAGCGGGAGGAACACCGGGGAGCTGTTTTTT. The encoded protein is CASSDSSGRNTGELFF.

Note on this clone: The same CDR3 can be traced to other DNA sequences in this sample. The rearrangement joins TRBV28 to TRBJ1-5; the match to TRBD1 covers 7 bases. The CDR3 contains 15 residues. Germline V lookup: CDR1 MDHEN, CDR2 SYDVKM. The trim removed 1 base at V and 1 base at J, leaving 1 base unmatched. DNA for the CDR3: TGTGCCAGCAGTTTATACAGGGGCAGCAATCAGCCCCAGCATTTT. It translates to CASSLYRGSNQPQHF.

V gene TRBV11-2 combines with J gene TRBJ2-1; 8 positions agree with TRBD2. Germline V CDR1 and CDR2: SGHAT, FQNNGV. With 4 bases clipped from V and 7 bases from J, the junction kept 6 bases outside the gene matches. The CDR3 runs to 14 residues. The CDR3 reads CASSYGRALNEQFF. The CDR3 nucleotides read TGTGCCAGCAGCTACGGGAGGGCCCTGAATGAGCAGTTCTTC.

The chain recombines TRBV6-5 with TRBJ2-5, with a weak D call TRBD2 (6 bases). In germline, CDR1 is MNHEY, CDR2 SVGAGI. V was clipped by 7 bases and J by 5 bases, with 14 bases between them. This CDR3 comprises 13 residues. CDR3 DNA sequence: TGTGCCAGCAAGGTGGAGGGCGTTGAGACCCAGTACTTC. Amino acids: CASKVEGVETQYF.

V usage is TRBV13 and J usage is TRBJ2-7, with 7 nucleotides matching TRBD2. Germline-derived CDR1 and CDR2 are PRHDT and FYEKMQ (reference sequence). The J segment lost 1 base and the V segment lost 5 bases, leaving 8 bases of the junction unmatched. The CDR3 has 15 amino acids. The CDR3 is CASSRSGARSYEQYV. In DNA form, the CDR3 reads TGTGCCAGCAGCCGAAGCGGGGCACGATCCTACGAGCAGTACGTC.

V is TRBV13 and J is TRBJ1-1; D is undetermined. The CDR3 totals 13 residues. Germline CDR1 PRHDT, CDR2 FYEKMQ (reference sequence). V was pared by 3 bases and J by 8 bases, with 13 bases between. The CDR3 DNA is TGTGCCAGCAGCTTTAGAGAGGGTTCCGAAGCTTTCTTT. Encoded protein: CASSFREGSEAFF.